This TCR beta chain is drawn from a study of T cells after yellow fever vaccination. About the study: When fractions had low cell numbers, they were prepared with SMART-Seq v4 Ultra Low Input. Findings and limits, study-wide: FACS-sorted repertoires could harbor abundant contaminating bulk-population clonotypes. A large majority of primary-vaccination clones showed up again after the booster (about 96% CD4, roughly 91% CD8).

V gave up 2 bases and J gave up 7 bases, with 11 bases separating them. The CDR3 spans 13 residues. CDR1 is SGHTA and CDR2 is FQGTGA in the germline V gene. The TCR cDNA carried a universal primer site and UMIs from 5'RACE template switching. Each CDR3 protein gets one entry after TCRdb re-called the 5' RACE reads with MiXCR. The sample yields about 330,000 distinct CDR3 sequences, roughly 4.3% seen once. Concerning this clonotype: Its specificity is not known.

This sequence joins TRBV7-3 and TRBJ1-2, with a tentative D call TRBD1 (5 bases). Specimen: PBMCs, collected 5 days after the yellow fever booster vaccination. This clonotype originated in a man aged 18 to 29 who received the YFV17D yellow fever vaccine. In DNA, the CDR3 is TGTGCCAGCAGCTTAGGGGCGGGGTTTGGCTACACCTTC. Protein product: CASSLGAGFGYTF.